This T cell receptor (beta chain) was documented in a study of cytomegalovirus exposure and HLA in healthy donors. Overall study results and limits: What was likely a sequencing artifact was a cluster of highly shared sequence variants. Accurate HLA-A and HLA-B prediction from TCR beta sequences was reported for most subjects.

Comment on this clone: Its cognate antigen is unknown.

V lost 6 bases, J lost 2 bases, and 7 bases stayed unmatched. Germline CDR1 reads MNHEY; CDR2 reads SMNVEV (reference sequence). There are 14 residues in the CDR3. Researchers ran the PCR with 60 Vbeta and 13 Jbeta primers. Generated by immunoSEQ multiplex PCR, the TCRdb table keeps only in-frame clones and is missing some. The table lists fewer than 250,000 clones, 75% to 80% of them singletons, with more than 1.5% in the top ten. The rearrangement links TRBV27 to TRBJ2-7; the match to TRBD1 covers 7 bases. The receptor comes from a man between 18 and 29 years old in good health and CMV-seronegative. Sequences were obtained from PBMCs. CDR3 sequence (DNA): TGTGCCAGCAGCTGGGGGACAGAACCCTACGAGCAGTACTTC. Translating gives CASSWGTEPYEQYF.